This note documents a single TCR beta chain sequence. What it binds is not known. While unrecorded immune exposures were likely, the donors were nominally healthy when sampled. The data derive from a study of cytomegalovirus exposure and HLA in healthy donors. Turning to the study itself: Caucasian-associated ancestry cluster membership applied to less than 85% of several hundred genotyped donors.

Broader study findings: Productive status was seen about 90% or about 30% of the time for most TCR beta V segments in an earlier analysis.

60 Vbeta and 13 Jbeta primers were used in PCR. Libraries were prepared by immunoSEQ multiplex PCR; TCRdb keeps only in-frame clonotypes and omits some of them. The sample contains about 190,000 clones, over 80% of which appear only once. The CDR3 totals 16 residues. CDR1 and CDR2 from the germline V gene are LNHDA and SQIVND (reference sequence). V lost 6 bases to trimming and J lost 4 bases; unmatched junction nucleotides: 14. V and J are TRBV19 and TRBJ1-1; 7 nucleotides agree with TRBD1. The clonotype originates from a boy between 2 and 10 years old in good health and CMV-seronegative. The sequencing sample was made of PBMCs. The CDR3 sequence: CASRKGQLTMGTEAFF. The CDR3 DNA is TGTGCCAGTAGAAAGGGACAGCTGACTATGGGCACTGAAGCTTTCTTT.